This T cell receptor beta chain was identified during a study of identical twins. General observations from the study: The abundant beta clonotypes from cord blood had fewer insertions, and memory repertoires had none of this.

TCRdb recomputed calls from the 5' RACE reads with MiXCR, one row per CDR3 protein. The data contain approximately 190,000 distinct CDR3 sequences, about a sixth of them singletons. Turning to this clonotype: Its matching antigen is unknown.

After removal of 5 bases from V and 4 bases from J, the junction contained 4 bases not matched to a gene. The CDR3 covers 13 residues. Germline CDR1 reads MNHEY; CDR2 reads SVGEGT. This same sample was also part of a study on T cells expressing NK-cell markers. This second study says: There were seven HCMV-seropositive donors and one seronegative donor among the eight sequenced. Dominant NKG2C+ clonotypes were found to form about 1.0-8% of CD8+ T cells in a handful of donors.

This TCR came from a woman under 30 in good health. What was sequenced was CD8+ T cells sorted from blood. The V and J genes are TRBV6-2 or TRBV6-3 and TRBJ1-1; TRBD1 matches 7 bases. The CDR3 loop is CASSRGGGTEAFF. Here the CDR3 DNA reads TGTGCCAGCAGTCGAGGGGGCGGCACTGAAGCTTTCTTT.